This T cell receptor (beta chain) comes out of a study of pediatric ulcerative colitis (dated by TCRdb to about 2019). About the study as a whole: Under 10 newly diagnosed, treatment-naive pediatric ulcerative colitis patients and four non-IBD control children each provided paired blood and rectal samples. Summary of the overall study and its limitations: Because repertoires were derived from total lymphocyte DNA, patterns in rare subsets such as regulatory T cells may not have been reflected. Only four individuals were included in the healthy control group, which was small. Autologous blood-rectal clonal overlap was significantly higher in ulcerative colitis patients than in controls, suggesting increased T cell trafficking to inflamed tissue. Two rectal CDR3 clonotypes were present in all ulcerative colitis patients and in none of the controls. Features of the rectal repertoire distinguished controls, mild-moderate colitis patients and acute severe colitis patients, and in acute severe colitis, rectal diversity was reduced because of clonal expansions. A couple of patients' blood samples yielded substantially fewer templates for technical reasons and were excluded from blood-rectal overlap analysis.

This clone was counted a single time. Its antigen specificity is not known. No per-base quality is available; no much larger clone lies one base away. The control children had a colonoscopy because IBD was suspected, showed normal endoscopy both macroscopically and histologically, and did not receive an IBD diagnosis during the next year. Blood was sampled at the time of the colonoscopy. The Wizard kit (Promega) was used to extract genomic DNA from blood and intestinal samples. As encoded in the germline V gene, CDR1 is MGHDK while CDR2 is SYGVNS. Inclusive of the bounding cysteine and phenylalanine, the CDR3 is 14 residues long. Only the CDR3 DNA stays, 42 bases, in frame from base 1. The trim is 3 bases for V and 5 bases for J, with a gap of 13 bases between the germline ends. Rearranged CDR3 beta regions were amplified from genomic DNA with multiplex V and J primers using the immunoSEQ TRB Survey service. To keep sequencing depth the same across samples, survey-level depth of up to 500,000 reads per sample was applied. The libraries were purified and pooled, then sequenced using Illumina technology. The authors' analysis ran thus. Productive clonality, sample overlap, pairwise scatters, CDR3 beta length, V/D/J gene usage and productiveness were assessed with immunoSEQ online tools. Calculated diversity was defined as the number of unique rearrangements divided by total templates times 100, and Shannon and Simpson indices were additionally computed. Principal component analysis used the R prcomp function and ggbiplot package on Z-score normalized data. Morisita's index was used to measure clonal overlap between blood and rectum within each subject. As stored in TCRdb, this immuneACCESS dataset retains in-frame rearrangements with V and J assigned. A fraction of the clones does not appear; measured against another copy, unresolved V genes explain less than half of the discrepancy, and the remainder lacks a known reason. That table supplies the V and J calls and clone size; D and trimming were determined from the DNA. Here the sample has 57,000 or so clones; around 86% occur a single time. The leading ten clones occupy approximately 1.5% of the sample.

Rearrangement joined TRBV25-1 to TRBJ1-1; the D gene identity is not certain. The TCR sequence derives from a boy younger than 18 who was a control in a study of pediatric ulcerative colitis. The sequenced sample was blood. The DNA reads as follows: TGTGCCAGCAGTGATTTGGGGAAGGTAACTGAAGCTTTCTTT. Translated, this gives CASSDLGKVTEAFF.